A selection of T cell receptor beta chains follows, all from one sample in a study of blood T cell repertoires in COVID-19. Profiling relied on immunoSEQ multiplex PCR, and the TCRdb table lists in-frame clones only, not all of them. In the table there are around 68,000 clones, over 70% of which are singletons. Sequencing used peripheral blood. The receptors originated from a human donor in a cohort sampled during active COVID-19. CDR3s include the opening cysteine and the closing phenylalanine or tryptophan. D genes are given only for firm matches. Clone size is shown for a subset of rows, as once, few, many or a class of expanded clone.

d_gene | j_gene | abundance | v_gene | CDR3nt | CDR3aa
TRBD1 | TRBJ1-1 | - | TRBV28 | TGTGCCAGCAGTTTGACAGGGGGCAGGTCTGAAGCTTTCTTT | CASSLTGGRSEAFF
TRBD1 | TRBJ1-2 | - | TRBV2 | TGTGCCAGCAGTGAAGTGACAGGGAGAATGGAGGGCTACACCTTC | CASSEVTGRMEGYTF
- | TRBJ2-5 | few | TRBV20-1 | TGCAGTGCGCGGAACCAAGAGACCCAGTACTTC | CSARNQETQYF
TRBD2 | TRBJ2-7 | once | TRBV7-6 | TGTGCCAGCAGCTTAGACGTACTAGCGGGAGCCGAGCAGTACTTC | CASSLDVLAGAEQYF
- | TRBJ2-3 | - | TRBV7-6 | TGTGCCAGCAGCAGATCAGGGGGCACAGATACGCAGTATTTT | CASSRSGGTDTQYF
TRBD1 | TRBJ1-6 | - | TRBV6-4 | TGTGCCAGCAGTCCGACAGGGGTCGATTCACCCCTCCACTTT | CASSPTGVDSPLHF
TRBD1 | TRBJ1-1 | - | TRBV18 | TGTGCCAGCTGCACACAGGGGGCGTATACTGAAGCTTTCTTT | CASCTQGAYTEAFF
TRBD2 | TRBJ2-1 | - | TRBV28 | TGTGCCAGCAGTCCCGGGACTAGCGGGGGATACAATGAGCAGTTCTTC | CASSPGTSGGYNEQFF
TRBD1 | TRBJ1-2 | - | TRBV28 | TGTGCCAGCAGTGGGACAGGCGTAAACTATGGCTACACCTTC | CASSGTGVNYGYTF
- | TRBJ1-1 | - | TRBV19 | TGTGCCAGCTCCGTTAGGGCAGGGTTGAACACTGAAGCTTTCTTT | CASSVRAGLNTEAFF
- | TRBJ1-5 | - | TRBV30 | TGTGCCTGGGGCTCTGAGAGTCAGCCCCAGCATTTT | CAWGSESQPQHF
- | TRBJ2-5 | - | TRBV7-2 | TGTGCCAGCAGCTTTATCTCCGATAGGCGGTACCAAGAGACCCAGTACTTC | CASSFISDRRYQETQYF
TRBD1 | TRBJ2-7 | - | TRBV28 | TGTGCCAGCAGCTTGGACAGGGTGGTCGAGCAGTACTTC | CASSLDRVVEQYF
TRBD2 | TRBJ2-3 | many | TRBV5-1 | TGCGCCAGCAGCGCCGGGACTAGCGGGATGGCCCTTAGCACAGATACGCAGTATTTT | CASSAGTSGMALSTDTQYF
TRBD2 | TRBJ2-2 | - | TRBV3-1/TRBV3-2 | TGTGCCAGCAGCCAAGGGCCTAGCGGAAACACCGGGGAGCTGTTTTTT | CASSQGPSGNTGELFF
TRBD2 | TRBJ2-1 | once | TRBV24-1 | TGTGCCACCAGTGAGGCTAGCGGTTTCTCCTACAATGAGCAGTTCTTC | CATSEASGFSYNEQFF
- | TRBJ1-1 | - | TRBV18 | TGTGCCAGCTCACTATCCCTTGGGGGCCAGAACACTGAAGCTTTCTTT | CASSLSLGGQNTEAFF
TRBD1 | TRBJ1-2 | - | TRBV5-4 | TGTGCCAGCAGCGGCGGACAGGGACTAAACTATGGCTACACCTTC | CASSGGQGLNYGYTF
- | TRBJ2-1 | - | TRBV27 | TGTGCCAGCAGTTTTGGGCAAGGGAGGTTTAATGAGCAGTTCTTC | CASSFGQGRFNEQFF
- | TRBJ1-4 | - | TRBV12-3/TRBV12-4 | TGTGCCAGCACAGGGTCCAATGAAAAACTGTTTTTT | CASTGSNEKLFF
- | TRBJ2-5 | - | TRBV6-5 | TGTGCCAGCAGTCGAGCGGGCCAAGAGACCCAGTACTTC | CASSRAGQETQYF
- | TRBJ2-5 | - | TRBV2 | TGTGCCAGCAAGACAGAAGAGACCCAGTACTTC | CASKTEETQYF
TRBD1 | TRBJ2-1 | - | TRBV15 | TGTGCCACCAGCAGGGACAGGGGGCAAAATGAGCAGTTCTTC | CATSRDRGQNEQFF
- | TRBJ1-6 | - | TRBV5-4 | TGTGCCAGCAGTTTAGGGCCGGCAGGGGCCCTTACCCGCTCACCCCTCCACTTT | CASSLGPAGALTRSPLHF
- | TRBJ2-5 | - | TRBV30 | TGTGCCTGGGGGGTGGCAGAGACCCAGTACTTC | CAWGVAETQYF
- | TRBJ2-5 | once | TRBV5-8 | TGTGCCAGCAGCGGCCCCCGAGAGACCCAGTACTTC | CASSGPRETQYF